These 22 T cell receptor beta chains were sequenced from one sample in a study of shared T cell receptors in the human thymus. Sequencing used immunoSEQ multiplex PCR; TCRdb keeps in-frame clones, though not all of them. Of roughly 500,000 clones in the sample, around three quarters were seen once. These sequences were also reported in another study, on human thymus T cells.

The sample taken for sequencing was thymocytes. Every receptor here comes from a boy under two years old with a congenital heart defect.

This chain uses TRBV11-3 with TRBJ1-2; tentative D call: TRBD1 (5 bases). This CDR3 has 12 amino acids. The V end was cut by 3 bases, the J end by 5 bases, with 7 bases between. From germline, CDR1 is SGHNT and CDR2 YENEEA. The CDR3 is CASSFQGYGYTF. CDR3 DNA: TGTGCCAGCAGCTTTCAGGGTTATGGCTACACCTTC.

The chain joins TRBV4-3 to TRBJ2-1; D remains unclear. V was clipped by 0 bases and J by 7 bases, with 13 bases between them. Germline V lookup: CDR1 LGHNA, CDR2 YSLEER. The CDR3 has 15 amino acids. The CDR3 loop reads CASSQESPTQNEQFF. The CDR3 DNA is TGCGCCAGCAGCCAAGAGAGTCCGACTCAAAATGAGCAGTTCTTC.

In this sample, this clone turned up a few times. The chain combines TRBV18 with TRBJ2-5; 7 bases align to TRBD2. With V trimmed by 1 base and J by 3 bases, 5 bases remained unmatched. This CDR3 spans 15 amino acids. Per germline, CDR1 KGHSH and CDR2 LQKENI. The CDR3 reads CASSPRRERKETQYF. The CDR3 DNA sequence: TGTGCCAGCTCACCACGGCGGGAGAGGAAAGAGACCCAGTACTTC.

This clone appeared once. The chain recombines TRBV6-1 with TRBJ2-2; possible D gene TRBD2, 5 bases. This CDR3 has 16 amino acids. Germline V CDR1 and CDR2: MNHNS, SASEGT. The V gene lost 4 bases and the J gene lost 6 bases, with 18 bases spanning the gap. CDR3 DNA sequence: TGTGCCAGCAGTGCCCCAATCGGGGTGGGTGCCGGGGAGCTGTTTTTT. It codes for CASSAPIGVGAGELFF.

V is TRBV2 and J is TRBJ2-4; 12 bases are a match to TRBD2. V shed 2 bases, J shed 3 bases, and the junction held 11 bases outside the gene matches. CDR1 is SNHLY and CDR2 is FYNNEI in the germline V gene. This CDR3 region has 19 residues. The CDR3 here is CASSEPELAGGPVKNIQYF. The DNA for the CDR3 is TGTGCCAGCAGTGAACCTGAACTAGCGGGAGGCCCGGTCAAAAACATTCAGTACTTC.

This clone was seen a handful of times. V usage is TRBV4-3 and J usage is TRBJ2-1; 10 bases are shared with TRBD2. This CDR3 has 16 amino acids. V was pared by 3 bases and J by 8 bases, with 10 bases of the junction left unmatched. Germline CDR1 LGHNA, CDR2 YSLEER. The CDR3 loop is CASSHERAGGVHEQFF. The DNA for the CDR3 is TGCGCCAGCAGCCATGAACGAGCGGGAGGGGTCCATGAGCAGTTCTTC.

The rearrangement links TRBV27 to TRBJ2-7; unclear D gene. Germline assignment: CDR1 MNHEY and CDR2 SMNVEV (reference sequence). CDR3 size: 15 residues. V lost 5 bases to trimming and J lost 0 bases, with 14 bases between them. DNA of the CDR3: TGTGCCAGCAGTCCCACCGCTGGGCTCTCCTACGAGCAGTACTTC. Translation gives CASSPTAGLSYEQYF.

The chain combines TRBV19 with TRBJ2-1; 9 nucleotides align to TRBD1. This CDR3 comprises 16 residues. The ends lost 2 bases at V and 8 bases at J; junction bases unmatched: 10. Looked up from germline, CDR1 is LNHDA and CDR2 is SQIVND (reference sequence). The CDR3 here is CASSIRPTGGNDEQFF. In nucleotides, the CDR3 is TGTGCCAGTAGTATAAGGCCTACAGGGGGCAACGATGAGCAGTTCTTC. Filled out from reference TRBV19 and TRBJ2-1, the complete variable domain reads DGGITQSPKYLFRKEGQNVTLSCEQNLNHDAMYWYRQDPGQGLRLIYYSQIVNDFQKGDIAEGYSVSREKKESFPLTVTSAQKNPTAFYLCASSIRPTGGNDEQFFGPGTRLTVL.

The J gene is TRBJ1-2, the V gene TRBV9, with 10 bases fitting TRBD1. Germline V gene lookup returns CDR1 SGDLS and CDR2 YYNGEE. The ends lost 4 bases at V and 6 bases at J; junction bases unmatched: 12. The CDR3 loop spans 16 amino acids. The CDR3 DNA reads TGTGCCAGCAGCCCGGCCGGGGACAGGGGAGGGGATGGCTACACCTTC. It codes for CASSPAGDRGGDGYTF.

This clone has only one observation. The genes are TRBV27 and TRBJ2-5; 7 nucleotides align to TRBD1. CDR1 is MNHEY and CDR2 is SMNVEV in the germline V gene (reference sequence). J gave up 0 bases and V 6 bases, and 7 bases lay outside the gene matches. The CDR3 runs to 15 residues. The CDR3 sequence is CASSPRDSYQETQYF. CDR3 DNA sequence: TGTGCCAGCAGCCCGAGGGACAGCTACCAAGAGACCCAGTACTTC.

This clone was detected only once. The chain is built from TRBV28 and TRBJ2-2, with D perhaps matching TRBD1 (8 bases). This CDR3 is 15 amino acids long. From germline, CDR1 is MDHEN and CDR2 SYDVKM. Trimming removed 6 bases from V and 5 bases from J, with 16 bases in between. The CDR3 DNA reads as TGTGCCAGCAGCCCCCAACAGGGGGGGACCGGGGAGCTGTTTTTT. Protein: CASSPQQGGTGELFF.

The genes are TRBV14 and TRBJ2-2; TRBD2 aligns across 7 bases. The CDR3 length is 15 residues. V lost 5 bases to trimming and J lost 1 base; unmatched junction nucleotides: 4. In germline, CDR1 is SGHDN, CDR2 FVKESK. The CDR3 is CASSWASGNTGELFF. CDR3 bases: TGTGCCAGCAGCTGGGCTAGCGGGAACACCGGGGAGCTGTTTTTT.

The gene calls are TRBV5-1 and TRBJ1-2, with 7 bases matching TRBD1. Germline V gene sequence: CDR1 SGHRS, CDR2 YFSETQ. The J segment lost 3 bases and the V segment lost 0 bases, leaving 8 bases of the junction unmatched. This CDR3 has 16 amino acids. CDR3 region: CASSLAGGQGHYGYTF. The DNA of the CDR3 is TGCGCCAGCAGCTTGGCAGGGGGGCAGGGGCACTATGGCTACACCTTC.

V and J are TRBV15 and TRBJ2-7; 9 bases fit TRBD2. The CDR3 extends over 17 amino acids. Germline lookup yields CDR1 LNHNV and CDR2 YYDKDF (reference sequence). The trim removed 1 base at V and 4 bases at J, leaving 11 bases unmatched. CDR3 bases: TGTGCCACCAGCAGAGGGCTAGCGGGACTGATGGCTTACGAGCAGTACTTC. It codes for CATSRGLAGLMAYEQYF. Complete variable domain (other parts from reference TRBV15 and TRBJ2-7): DAMVIQNPRYQVTQFGKPVTLSCSQTLNHNVMYWYQQKSSQAPKLLFHYYDKDFNNEADTPDNFQSRRPNTSFCFLDIRSPGLGDTAMYLCATSRGLAGLMAYEQYFGPGTRLTVT.

This clone occurred a few times. CDR3 DNA sequence: TGTGCCAGCACGGGACAGGGATATACCTACGAGCAGTACTTC. This sequence encodes CASTGQGYTYEQYF. V usage is TRBV2 and J usage is TRBJ2-7, with 9 bases matching TRBD1. CDR3 length: 14 residues. With V trimmed by 7 bases and J by 2 bases, 6 bases remained unmatched. The germline gives CDR1 SNHLY, CDR2 FYNNEI.

The chain joins TRBV27 to TRBJ2-1, with 7 bases fitting TRBD2. The germline CDR1 and CDR2 sequences are MNHEY and SMNVEV (reference sequence). CDR3 length: 14 amino acids. V lost 6 bases and J lost 1; bases outside the gene matches: 3. CDR3 bases: TGTGCCAGCAGCACTAGCGCATCCTACAATGAGCAGTTCTTC. Its translation is CASSTSASYNEQFF.

The chain has TRBV11-2 and TRBJ2-4; the D is unclear. The CDR3 is 16 amino acids. Deletions cut 0 bases from V and 2 bases from J, with 11 bases between. Per the germline V gene, CDR1 is SGHAT and CDR2 is FQNNGV. The CDR3 DNA follows: TGTGCCAGCAGCTTAGATAACGGTTCGTCCAAAAACATTCAGTACTTC. Translating it yields CASSLDNGSSKNIQYF.

J is TRBJ2-7 and V is TRBV4-3, with TRBD2 identical over 8 bases. This CDR3 region has 16 residues. The V gene's germline CDR1 is LGHNA and CDR2 YSLEER. J lost 1 base, V lost 0 bases, and 5 bases had no gene match. The CDR3 DNA reads as TGCGCCAGCAGCCAAGAACCAGCGGGAGAATCCTACGAGCAGTACTTC. Translated: CASSQEPAGESYEQYF.

This sequence joins TRBV19 and TRBJ2-2; D perhaps matches TRBD1 (5 bases). The V end was cut by 7 bases, the J end by 4 bases, with 10 bases between. The CDR3 contains 13 residues. CDR1 is LNHDA, CDR2 SQIVND, per germline (reference sequence). CDR3 residues: CASNDRSTGELFF. The DNA for the CDR3 is TGTGCCAGTAATGACAGATCCACCGGGGAGCTGTTTTTT.

The chain joins TRBV27 to TRBJ2-2; tentative D call: TRBD2 (6 bases). V lost 6 bases and J lost 2, with 13 bases in between. Looked up from germline, CDR1 is MNHEY and CDR2 is SMNVEV (reference sequence). The CDR3 contains 15 residues. CDR3 amino acids: CASSGGPPNTGELFF. The CDR3 bases are TGTGCCAGCAGCGGGGGACCACCCAACACCGGGGAGCTGTTTTTT.

This chain links TRBV7-9 with TRBJ2-3; the D gene is possibly TRBD2 (5 bases). Trimming cost V 10 bases and J 8 bases, with 22 bases left between them. The germline CDR1 and CDR2 sequences are SEHNR and FQNEAQ (reference sequence). The CDR3 length is 14 residues. CDR3 amino acids: CATGRGDGGSTQYF. CDR3 sequence (DNA): TGTGCCACCGGACGGGGAGATGGAGGCTCTACGCAGTATTTT.

The CDR3 here is CASSYFGETQYF. CDR3 sequence (DNA): TGTGCCAGCAGTTACTTCGGTGAGACCCAGTACTTC. The chain joins TRBV6-5 to TRBJ2-5, with D uncertain. Looked up from germline, CDR1 is MNHEY and CDR2 is SVGAGI. Trimming removed 1 base from V and 5 bases from J, with 5 bases in between. The length of the CDR3 is 12 residues.